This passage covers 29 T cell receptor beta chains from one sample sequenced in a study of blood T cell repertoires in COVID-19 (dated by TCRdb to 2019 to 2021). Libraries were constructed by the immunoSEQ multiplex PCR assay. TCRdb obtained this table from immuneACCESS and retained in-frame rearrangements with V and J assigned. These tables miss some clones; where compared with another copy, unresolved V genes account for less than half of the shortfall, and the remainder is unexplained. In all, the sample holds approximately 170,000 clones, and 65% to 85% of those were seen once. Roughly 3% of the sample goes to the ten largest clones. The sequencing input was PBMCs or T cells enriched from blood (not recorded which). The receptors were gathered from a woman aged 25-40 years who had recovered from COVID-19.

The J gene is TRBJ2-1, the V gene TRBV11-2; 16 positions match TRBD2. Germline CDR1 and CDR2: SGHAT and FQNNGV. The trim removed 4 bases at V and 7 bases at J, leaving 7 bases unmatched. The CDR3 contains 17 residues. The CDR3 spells CASSSGTSGRAQNEQFF. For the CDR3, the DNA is TGTGCCAGCAGCTCGGGGACTAGCGGGAGGGCCCAGAATGAGCAGTTCTTC.

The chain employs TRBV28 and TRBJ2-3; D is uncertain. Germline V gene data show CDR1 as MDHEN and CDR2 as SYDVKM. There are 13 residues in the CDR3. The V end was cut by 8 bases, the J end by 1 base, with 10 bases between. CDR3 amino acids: CASVLQGTDTQYF. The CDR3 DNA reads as TGTGCCAGCGTCCTTCAGGGCACAGATACGCAGTATTTT. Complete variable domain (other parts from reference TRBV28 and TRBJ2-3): DVKVTQSSRYLVKRTGEKVFLECVQDMDHENMFWYRQDPGLGLRLIYFSYDVKMKEKGDIPEGYSVSREKKERFSLILESASTNQTSMYLCASVLQGTDTQYFGPGTRLTVL.

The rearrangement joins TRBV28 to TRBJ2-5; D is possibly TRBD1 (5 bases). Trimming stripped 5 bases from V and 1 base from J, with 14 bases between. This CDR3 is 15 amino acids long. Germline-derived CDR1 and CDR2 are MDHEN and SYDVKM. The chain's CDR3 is CASSAAAGPQETQYF. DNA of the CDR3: TGTGCCAGCAGTGCCGCGGCAGGGCCCCAAGAGACCCAGTACTTC.

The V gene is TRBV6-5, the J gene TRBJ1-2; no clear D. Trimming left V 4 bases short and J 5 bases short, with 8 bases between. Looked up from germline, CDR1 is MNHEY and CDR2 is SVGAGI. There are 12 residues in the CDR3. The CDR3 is CASSSSDYGYTF. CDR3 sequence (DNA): TGTGCCAGCAGTTCGTCAGATTATGGCTACACCTTC.

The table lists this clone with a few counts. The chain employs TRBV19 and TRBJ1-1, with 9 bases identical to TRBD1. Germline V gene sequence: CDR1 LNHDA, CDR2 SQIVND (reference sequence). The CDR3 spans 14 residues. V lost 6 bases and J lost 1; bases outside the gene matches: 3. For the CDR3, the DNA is TGTGCCAGTAGGAGGGACAGGGAGAACACTGAAGCTTTCTTT. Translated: CASRRDRENTEAFF.

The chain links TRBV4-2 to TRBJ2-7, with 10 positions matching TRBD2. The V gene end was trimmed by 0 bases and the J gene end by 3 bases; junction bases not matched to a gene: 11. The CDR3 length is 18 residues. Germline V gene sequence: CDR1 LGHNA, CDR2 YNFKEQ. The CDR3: CASSQETHTGTSVYEQYF. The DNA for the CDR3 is TGTGCCAGCAGCCAAGAGACCCACACCGGGACTAGCGTCTACGAGCAGTACTTC.

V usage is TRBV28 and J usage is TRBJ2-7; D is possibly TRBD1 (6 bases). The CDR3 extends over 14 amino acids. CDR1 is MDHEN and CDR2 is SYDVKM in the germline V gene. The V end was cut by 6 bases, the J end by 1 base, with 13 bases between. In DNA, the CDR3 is TGTGCCAGCAGCCCCAGGGGCCCATCCTACGAGCAGTACTTC. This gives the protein CASSPRGPSYEQYF.

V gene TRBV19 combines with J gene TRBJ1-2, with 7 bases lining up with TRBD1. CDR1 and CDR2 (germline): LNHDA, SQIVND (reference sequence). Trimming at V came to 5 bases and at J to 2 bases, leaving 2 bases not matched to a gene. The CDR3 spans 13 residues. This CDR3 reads CASSFRGNYGYTF. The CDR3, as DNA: TGTGCCAGTAGTTTCAGGGGGAACTATGGCTACACCTTC.

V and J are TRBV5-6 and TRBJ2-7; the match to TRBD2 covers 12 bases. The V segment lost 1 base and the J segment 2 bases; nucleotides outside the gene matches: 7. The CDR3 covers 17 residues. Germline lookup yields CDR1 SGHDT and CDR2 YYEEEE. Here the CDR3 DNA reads TGTGCCAGCAGCTTGCGGCTAGCGGGAGGGTGGGCCTACGAGCAGTACTTC. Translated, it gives CASSLRLAGGWAYEQYF.

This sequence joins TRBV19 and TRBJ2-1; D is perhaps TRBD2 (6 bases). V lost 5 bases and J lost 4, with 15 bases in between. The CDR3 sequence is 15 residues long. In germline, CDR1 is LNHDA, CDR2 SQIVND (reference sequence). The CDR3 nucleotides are TGTGCCAGTAGTCCCACGGGACTCCCTTACAATGAGCAGTTCTTC. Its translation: CASSPTGLPYNEQFF. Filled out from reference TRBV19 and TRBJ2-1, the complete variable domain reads DGGITQSPKYLFRKEGQNVTLSCEQNLNHDAMYWYRQDPGQGLRLIYYSQIVNDFQKGDIAEGYSVSREKKESFPLTVTSAQKNPTAFYLCASSPTGLPYNEQFFGPGTRLTVL.

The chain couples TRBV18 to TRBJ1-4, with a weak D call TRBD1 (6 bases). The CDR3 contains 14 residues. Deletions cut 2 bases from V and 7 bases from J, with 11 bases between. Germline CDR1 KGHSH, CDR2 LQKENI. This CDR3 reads CASSPTRGREKLFF. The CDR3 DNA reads TGTGCCAGCTCACCAACGCGGGGGCGTGAAAAACTGTTTTTT.

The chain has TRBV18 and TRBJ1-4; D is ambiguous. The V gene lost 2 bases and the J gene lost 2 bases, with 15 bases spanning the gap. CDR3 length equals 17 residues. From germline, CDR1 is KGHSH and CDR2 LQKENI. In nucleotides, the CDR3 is TGTGCCAGCTCACCATCCTCGGGGAGGCCGACTAATGAAAAACTGTTTTTT. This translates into CASSPSSGRPTNEKLFF.

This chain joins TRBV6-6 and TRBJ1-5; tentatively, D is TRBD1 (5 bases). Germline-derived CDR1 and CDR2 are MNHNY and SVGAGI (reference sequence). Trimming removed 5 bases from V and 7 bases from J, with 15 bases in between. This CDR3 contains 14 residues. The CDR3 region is CASSADSLAQPQHF. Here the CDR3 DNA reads TGTGCCAGCAGTGCCGACAGTCTGGCGCAGCCCCAGCATTTT.

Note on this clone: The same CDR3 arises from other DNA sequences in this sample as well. CDR3 amino acids: CASSLRGLRTDTQYF. For the CDR3, the DNA is TGCGCCAGCAGCTTGAGGGGGTTACGCACAGATACGCAGTATTTT. The chain couples TRBV5-1 to TRBJ2-3; possibly TRBD1 for D (6 bases). Germline V gene sequence: CDR1 SGHRS, CDR2 YFSETQ. This CDR3 region has 15 residues. V lost 1 base to trimming and J lost 1 base, with 10 bases between them.

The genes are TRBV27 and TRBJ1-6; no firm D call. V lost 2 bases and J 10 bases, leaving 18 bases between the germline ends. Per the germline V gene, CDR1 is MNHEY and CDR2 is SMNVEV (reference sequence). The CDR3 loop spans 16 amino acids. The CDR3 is CASSLQTGKVISPLHF. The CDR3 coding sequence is TGTGCCAGCAGTTTACAGACGGGGAAGGTCATCTCACCCCTCCACTTT.

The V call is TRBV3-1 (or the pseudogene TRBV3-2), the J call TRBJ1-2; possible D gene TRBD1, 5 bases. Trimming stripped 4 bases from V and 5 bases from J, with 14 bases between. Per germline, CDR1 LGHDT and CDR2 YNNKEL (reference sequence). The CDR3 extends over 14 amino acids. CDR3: CASSPFMGGYGYTF. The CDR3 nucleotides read TGTGCCAGCAGCCCATTCATGGGGGGGTATGGCTACACCTTC.

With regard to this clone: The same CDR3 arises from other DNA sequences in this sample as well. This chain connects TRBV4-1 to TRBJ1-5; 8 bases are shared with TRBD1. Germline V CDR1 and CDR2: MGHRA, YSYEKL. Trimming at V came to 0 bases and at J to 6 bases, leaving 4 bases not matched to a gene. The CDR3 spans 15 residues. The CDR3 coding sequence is TGCGCCAGCAGCCAAGAAGACAGGGGAAGTCAGCCCCAGCATTTT. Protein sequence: CASSQEDRGSQPQHF.

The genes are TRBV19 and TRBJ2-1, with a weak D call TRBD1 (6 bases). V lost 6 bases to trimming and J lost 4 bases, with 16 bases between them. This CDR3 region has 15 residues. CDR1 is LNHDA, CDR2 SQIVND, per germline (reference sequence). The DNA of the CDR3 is TGTGCCAGTAGAGGAACTGGACAGTCTTACAATGAGCAGTTCTTC. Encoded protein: CASRGTGQSYNEQFF.

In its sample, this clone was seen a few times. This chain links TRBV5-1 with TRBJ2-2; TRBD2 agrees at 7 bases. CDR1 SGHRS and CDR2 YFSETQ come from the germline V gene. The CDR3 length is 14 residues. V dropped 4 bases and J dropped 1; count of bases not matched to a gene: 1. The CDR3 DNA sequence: TGCGCCAGCAGCCGCGGGGGGAACACCGGGGAGCTGTTTTTT. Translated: CASSRGGNTGELFF.

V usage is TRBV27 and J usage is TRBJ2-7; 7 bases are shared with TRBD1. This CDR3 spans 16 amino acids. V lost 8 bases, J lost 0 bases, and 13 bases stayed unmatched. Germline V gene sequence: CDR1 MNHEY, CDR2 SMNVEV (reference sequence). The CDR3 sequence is CASRKGADPGSYEQYF. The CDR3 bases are TGTGCCAGCCGGAAGGGGGCGGATCCGGGCTCCTACGAGCAGTACTTC.

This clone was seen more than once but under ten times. CDR3 protein: CAIGLPFNEQFF. For the CDR3, the DNA is TGTGCCATCGGTCTCCCTTTCAATGAGCAGTTCTTC. This chain uses TRBV24-1 with TRBJ2-1; D is unresolved. CDR3 length: 12 residues. Per the germline V gene, CDR1 is KGHDR and CDR2 is SFDVKD. V was trimmed by 11 bases and J by 6 bases, leaving 13 bases between them.

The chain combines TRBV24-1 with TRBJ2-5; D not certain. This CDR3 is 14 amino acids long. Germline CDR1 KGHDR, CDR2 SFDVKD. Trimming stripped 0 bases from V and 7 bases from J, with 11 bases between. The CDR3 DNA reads TGTGCCACCAGTGATTTGCATCTCTCGGGGACCCAGTACTTC. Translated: CATSDLHLSGTQYF.

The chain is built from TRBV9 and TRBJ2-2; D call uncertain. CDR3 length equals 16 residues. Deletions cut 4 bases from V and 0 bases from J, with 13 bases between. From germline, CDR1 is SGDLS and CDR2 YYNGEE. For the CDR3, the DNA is TGTGCCAGCAGCCTCCGACAACTTCCGAACACCGGGGAGCTGTTTTTT. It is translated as CASSLRQLPNTGELFF.

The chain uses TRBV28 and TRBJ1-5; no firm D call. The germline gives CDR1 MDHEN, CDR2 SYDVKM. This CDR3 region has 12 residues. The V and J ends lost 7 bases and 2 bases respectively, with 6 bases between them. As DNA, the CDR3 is TGTGCCAGCATGCAGGGCAATCAGCCCCAGCATTTT. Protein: CASMQGNQPQHF.

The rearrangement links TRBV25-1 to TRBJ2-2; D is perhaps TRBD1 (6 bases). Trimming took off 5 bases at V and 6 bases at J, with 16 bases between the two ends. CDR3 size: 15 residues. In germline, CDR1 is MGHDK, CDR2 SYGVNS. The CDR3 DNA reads TGTGCCAGCAGTCAGGGGCCCCTTGGGGCCGGGGAGCTGTTTTTT. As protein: CASSQGPLGAGELFF. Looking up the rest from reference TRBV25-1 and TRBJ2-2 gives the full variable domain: EADIYQTPRYLVIGTGKKITLECSQTMGHDKMYWYQQDPGMELHLIHYSYGVNSTEKGDLSSESTVSRIRTEHFPLTLESARPSHTSQYLCASSQGPLGAGELFFGEGSRLTVL.

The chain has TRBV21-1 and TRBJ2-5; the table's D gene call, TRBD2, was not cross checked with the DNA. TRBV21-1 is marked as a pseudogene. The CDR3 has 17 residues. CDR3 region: CASSKRGLAGLQETQYF. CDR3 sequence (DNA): TGTGCCAGCAGCAAACGGGGACTAGCGGGACTCCAAGAGACCCAGTACTTC.

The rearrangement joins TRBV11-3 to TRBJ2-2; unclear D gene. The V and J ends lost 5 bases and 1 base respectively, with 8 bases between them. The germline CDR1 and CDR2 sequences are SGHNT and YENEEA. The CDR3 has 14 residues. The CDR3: CASSNRENTGELFF. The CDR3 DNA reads TGTGCCAGCAGCAACAGAGAGAACACCGGGGAGCTGTTTTTT.

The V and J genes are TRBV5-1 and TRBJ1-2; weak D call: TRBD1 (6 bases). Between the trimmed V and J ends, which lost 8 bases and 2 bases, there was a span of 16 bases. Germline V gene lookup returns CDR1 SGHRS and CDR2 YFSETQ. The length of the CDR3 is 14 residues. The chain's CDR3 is CASATAGANYGYTF. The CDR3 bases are TGCGCCAGTGCCACAGCAGGGGCCAACTATGGCTACACCTTC.

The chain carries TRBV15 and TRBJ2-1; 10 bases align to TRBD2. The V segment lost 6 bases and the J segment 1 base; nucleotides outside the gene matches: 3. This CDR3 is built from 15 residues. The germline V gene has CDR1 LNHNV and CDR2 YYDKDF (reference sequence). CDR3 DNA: TGTGCCACCAGACCTAGCGGGAGTTCCTACAATGAGCAGTTCTTC. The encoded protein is CATRPSGSSYNEQFF.